The rows below give T cell receptor beta chains drawn from one sample of a study of beta chain features in type 1 diabetes. Profiled with immunoSEQ multiplex PCR; TCRdb holds only in-frame clones, not every one. This table has around 160,000 clones, 8.5% to 10% appearing once. Sequencing was performed on central memory CD4+ T cells from blood. These receptors were collected from a woman in her thirties with type 1 diabetes. CDR3s include the opening cysteine and the closing phenylalanine or tryptophan. The order of the fields is V gene, D gene, J gene, clone size, CDR3 DNA, CDR3 protein. The D gene is left open where the match is weak. Clone size is stated in some rows and not others, as once, few, many or a class when expanded.

v_call: TRBV2; d_call: NA; j_call: TRBJ2-1; clone_size: NA; cdr3_nt: TGTGCCAGCAGTGCCCCTCGGACATACAATGAGCAGTTCTTC; cdr3_aa: CASSAPRTYNEQFF
v_call: TRBV9; d_call: NA; j_call: TRBJ2-5; clone_size: few; cdr3_nt: TGTGCCAGCAGCCCTGGACACGCCCGGCAGGAGACCCAGTACTTC; cdr3_aa: CASSPGHARQETQYF
v_call: TRBV28; d_call: TRBD1; j_call: TRBJ2-5; clone_size: NA; cdr3_nt: TGTGCCAGCAGTTCGGGACAGGGGGTGTTGAGAGAGACCCAGTACTTC; cdr3_aa: CASSSGQGVLRETQYF
v_call: TRBV5-1; d_call: TRBD2; j_call: TRBJ2-1; clone_size: NA; cdr3_nt: TGCGCCAGCAGACTTGGACTAGCGGGCCGTTCAGGATTTGGGCAGTTCTTC; cdr3_aa: CASRLGLAGRSGFGQFF
v_call: TRBV2; d_call: NA; j_call: TRBJ2-5; clone_size: few; cdr3_nt: TGTGCCAGCAGGGGGCTTGTAGAGACCCAGTACTTC; cdr3_aa: CASRGLVETQYF
v_call: TRBV21-1; d_call: NA; j_call: TRBJ1-5; clone_size: few; cdr3_nt: TGTGCCAGCAGCGACCGTCAGGGGGCTAGGGATCAGCCCCAGCATTTT; cdr3_aa: CASSDRQGARDQPQHF
v_call: TRBV11-3; d_call: NA; j_call: TRBJ2-7; clone_size: once; cdr3_nt: TGTGCCAGCAGCTTAGCAGCGGCATACGAGCAGTACTTC; cdr3_aa: CASSLAAAYEQYF
v_call: TRBV11-2; d_call: NA; j_call: TRBJ2-3; clone_size: few; cdr3_nt: TGTGCCAGCAGCCAATCTCCTATTTTTAGCCCTAGCACAGATACGCAGTATTTT; cdr3_aa: CASSQSPIFSPSTDTQYF
v_call: TRBV5-1; d_call: NA; j_call: TRBJ2-7; clone_size: few; cdr3_nt: TGCGCCAGCAGCCCCGGGATCTACGAGCAGTACTTC; cdr3_aa: CASSPGIYEQYF
v_call: TRBV30; d_call: TRBD1; j_call: TRBJ1-2; clone_size: few; cdr3_nt: TGTGCCTGGAGGAGACAGGGGTCGAGTGGCTACACCTTC; cdr3_aa: CAWRRQGSSGYTF